The 25 T cell receptor beta chains below all came from one sample that was sequenced in a study of blood T cells in healthy people across ages. A second PCR of about 7 to 11 cycles used a sample-barcoded 5' primer and a J-beta primer mix. TCRdb re-called the 5' RACE reads with MiXCR, one entry per CDR3 protein. This table has 1.5 million to 2 million distinct CDR3 sequences, 28% appearing once. Sequenced material: blood. The receptors were gathered from a woman under 40 in good health.

The chain recombines TRBV21-1 with TRBJ1-1; the D segment call TRBD1 is taken from the table without a DNA check. TRBV21-1 constitutes a pseudogene. The CDR3 has 16 residues. CDR3 in DNA: TGTGCCAGCAGCAAGACCGACAGAGGGAAGAACACTGAAGCTTTCTTT. As protein: CASSKTDRGKNTEAFF.

This clonotype was seen ten or more times. The chain recombines TRBV3-1 with TRBJ2-7; tentatively, D is TRBD1 or TRBD2 (5 bases each). V lost 1 base to trimming and J lost 6 bases, with 10 bases between them. Germline CDR1 LGHDT, CDR2 YNNKEL (reference sequence). The CDR3 covers 13 residues. This chain's CDR3 is CASSQGDLPEQYF. The CDR3 DNA is TGTGCCAGCAGCCAAGGGGACCTTCCCGAGCAGTACTTC.

Many counts were recorded for this clonotype. The chain combines TRBV3-1 with TRBJ2-7; 10 bases align to TRBD2. The CDR3 runs to 13 residues. Trimming removed 8 bases from V and 3 bases from J; junction bases left unmatched: 4. Germline V lookup: CDR1 LGHDT, CDR2 YNNKEL (reference sequence). CDR3: CASSQREGYEQYF. The CDR3, as DNA: TGTGCCAGCTCGCAGCGGGAGGGCTACGAGCAGTACTTC.

A word on this clonotype: A much more abundant neighbour one base away suggests this may be a read error. As DNA, the CDR3 is TGTGCCAGCAGTTTATCAACAGGGAAGAATGAGCAGGTCTTC. This translates into CASSLSTGKNEQVF. The J gene is TRBJ2-1, the V gene TRBV12-3 or TRBV12-4, with TRBD1 as a possible D gene (6 bases). This CDR3 comprises 14 residues.

In this sample, this clonotype turned up a few times. The genes are TRBV20-1 and TRBJ2-1; 8 nucleotides align to TRBD1. Germline CDR1 and CDR2: DFQATT and SNEGSKA (reference sequence). Trimming cost V 5 bases and J 5 bases; bases outside gene matches: 11. The CDR3 loop spans 15 amino acids. For the CDR3, the DNA is TGCAGTGCTCAAACCCCAGGGGGCGCTGACAATGAGCAGTTCTTC. Amino acids: CSAQTPGGADNEQFF.

V usage is TRBV10-3 and J usage is TRBJ2-1, with TRBD1 matching over 8 bases. The ends lost 6 bases at V and 6 bases at J; junction bases unmatched: 10. CDR3 length equals 15 residues. The germline V gene has CDR1 ENHRY and CDR2 SYGVKD. Here the CDR3 reads CAISVGQGGLNEQFF. The CDR3 DNA follows: TGTGCCATCAGCGTTGGACAGGGAGGCCTCAATGAGCAGTTCTTC.

This clonotype was recorded many times. The chain uses TRBV4-3 and TRBJ2-7; 7 bases match TRBD1. The CDR3 runs to 14 residues. J gave up 4 bases and V 0 bases, and 3 bases lay outside the gene matches. CDR1 and CDR2 (germline): LGHNA, YSLEER. The CDR3 is CASSQDRGKYEQYF. CDR3 DNA sequence: TGCGCCAGCAGCCAAGACAGGGGGAAATACGAGCAGTACTTC.

This clonotype turned up a few times. This chain joins TRBV15 and TRBJ1-1; no clear D. The V end lost 2 bases, the J end lost 6 bases, and 13 bases lay between the germline ends. CDR1 LNHNV and CDR2 YYDKDF come from the germline V gene (reference sequence). This CDR3 is 14 amino acids long. Written as DNA, the CDR3 is TGTGCCACCAGCAGAACGGTGAAAGGAGCTGAAGCTTTCTTT. Translated: CATSRTVKGAEAFF.

The J gene is TRBJ2-5, the V gene TRBV20-1; D is perhaps TRBD2 (5 bases). Germline V lookup: CDR1 DFQATT, CDR2 SNEGSKA (reference sequence). The CDR3 extends over 13 amino acids. Deletions cut 6 bases from V and 0 bases from J, with 11 bases between. The CDR3 sequence is CSAVPDYQETQYF. The CDR3 DNA sequence: TGCAGTGCCGTCCCGGACTACCAAGAGACCCAGTACTTC.

There are many counts of this clonotype. The chain combines TRBV30 with TRBJ2-7; 9 bases are a match to TRBD2. Per the germline V gene, CDR1 is GTSNPN and CDR2 is SVGIG (reference sequence). This CDR3 spans 13 amino acids. J lost 2 bases, V lost 1 base, and 0 bases had no gene match. Here the CDR3 reads CAWSGGGAYEQYF. CDR3 in DNA: TGTGCCTGGAGTGGCGGGGGGGCCTACGAGCAGTACTTC.

This clonotype was counted between two and nine times. The V gene is TRBV7-9, the J gene TRBJ2-7, with 7 nucleotides matching TRBD1. CDR3 size: 15 residues. The germline V gene encodes CDR1 SEHNR and CDR2 FQNEAQ (reference sequence). V lost 3 bases to trimming and J lost 0 bases; unmatched junction nucleotides: 5. Here the CDR3 reads CASSLKGTASYEQYF. DNA for the CDR3: TGTGCCAGCAGCTTGAAGGGGACAGCCTCCTACGAGCAGTACTTC.

The chain combines TRBV30 with TRBJ2-7; D unresolved. The CDR3 extends over 13 amino acids. The V and J ends lost 2 bases and 8 bases respectively, with 16 bases between them. Germline V gives CDR1 GTSNPN, CDR2 SVGIG (reference sequence). As DNA, the CDR3 is TGTGCCTGGAGTCCCCCGGGCGGCGCAAAGCAGTACTTC. Its translation: CAWSPPGGAKQYF.

The gene calls are TRBV2 and TRBJ1-5, with D hard to call. V lost 8 bases and J lost 2, with 10 bases in between. Germline V lookup: CDR1 SNHLY, CDR2 FYNNEI. CDR3 length: 13 residues. The CDR3 sequence: CASFPGGNQPQHF. Written as DNA, the CDR3 is TGTGCCAGCTTTCCTGGAGGCAATCAGCCCCAGCATTTT.

There are a few counts of this clonotype. The chain recombines TRBV20-1 with TRBJ2-5; 12 nucleotides align to TRBD2. From germline, CDR1 is DFQATT and CDR2 SNEGSKA (reference sequence). CDR3 length: 16 amino acids. Trimming removed 0 bases from V and 5 bases from J; junction bases left unmatched: 7. The CDR3 sequence: CSARDASGRASETQYF. CDR3 bases: TGCAGTGCTAGAGATGCTAGCGGGAGGGCCTCGGAGACCCAGTACTTC.

This clonotype was found many times. The V call is TRBV28, the J call TRBJ2-6; D not resolved. With 10 bases removed from V and 4 bases from J, the gap between germline ends came to 8 bases. Germline CDR1 is MDHEN and CDR2 is SYDVKM. The CDR3 runs 12 residues. CDR3 in DNA: TGTGCCACTGCGTACGGGGCCAACGTCCTGACTTTC. It codes for CATAYGANVLTF.

V gene TRBV7-2 combines with J gene TRBJ2-1, with D unresolved. In germline, CDR1 is SGHTA, CDR2 FQGNSA. This CDR3 region has 12 residues. The V end was cut by 9 bases, the J end by 8 bases, with 14 bases between. CDR3 in amino acids: CARNFSPDEQFF. CDR3 bases: TGTGCCAGGAACTTTAGCCCCGATGAGCAGTTCTTC.

The sample holds many counts of this clonotype. The chain links TRBV24-1 to TRBJ2-1, with D perhaps TRBD2 (5 bases). The CDR3 totals 16 residues. Germline V lookup: CDR1 KGHDR, CDR2 SFDVKD. Trimming took 0 bases from V and 0 from J, leaving 8 bases between them. In nucleotides, the CDR3 is TGTGCCACCAGTGATTTGAGCGCGGGCTCCTACAATGAGCAGTTCTTC. Translation gives CATSDLSAGSYNEQFF.

This clonotype has only a few counts. The chain combines TRBV7-9 with TRBJ2-7, with D hard to call. Trimming removed 4 bases from V and 2 bases from J, with 6 bases in between. CDR1 is SEHNR and CDR2 is FQNEAQ in the germline V gene (reference sequence). The CDR3 length is 12 residues. CDR3 nucleotide sequence: TGTGCCAGCAGCTACACCGCCTACGAGCAGTACTTC. It is translated as CASSYTAYEQYF.

In its sample, this clonotype was seen many times. V is TRBV18 and J is TRBJ2-5, with no clear D. CDR1 is KGHSH and CDR2 is LQKENI in the germline V gene. The CDR3 is 11 amino acids. The V end lost 3 bases, the J end lost 2 bases, and 1 base lay between the germline ends. The DNA of the CDR3 is TGTGCCAGCTCACCTCAAGAGACCCAGTACTTC. Its protein is CASSPQETQYF.

The rearrangement links TRBV10-1 to TRBJ1-1, with a weak D call TRBD1 (5 bases). The CDR3 contains 14 residues. Between the trimmed V and J ends, which lost 4 bases and 5 bases, there was a span of 14 bases. Per the germline V gene, CDR1 is WNHNN and CDR2 is SYGVQD (reference sequence). CDR3 coding DNA: TGCGCCAGCAGTGGAGGGACCGGGAAGACTGAAGCTTTCTTT. This sequence encodes CASSGGTGKTEAFF.

The chain has TRBV4-1 and TRBJ1-4; weak D call: TRBD1 (5 bases). CDR1 and CDR2 from the germline V gene are MGHRA and YSYEKL. The CDR3 loop spans 16 amino acids. The V end was cut by 2 bases, the J end by 4 bases, with 14 bases between. The CDR3 protein is CASSQSRGQLNEKLFF. As DNA, the CDR3 is TGCGCCAGCAGCCAATCAAGAGGACAACTTAATGAAAAACTGTTTTTT.

On this clonotype itself: A single base separates this from a much larger clone, so it may be a read error. This sequence joins TRBV12-5 and TRBJ2-7, with D perhaps TRBD1 (6 bases). Germline CDR1 is LGHNT and CDR2 is FRNRAP. The CDR3 extends over 13 amino acids. The CDR3 DNA sequence: TGTACTAGTGGTTTGGACAGTACCTACGAGCAGTACTTC. It codes for CTSGLDSTYEQYF.

At least ten counts were recorded for this clonotype. The chain links TRBV5-1 to TRBJ2-7; D perhaps matches TRBD1 (5 bases). CDR1 and CDR2 from the germline V gene are SGHRS and YFSETQ. There are 12 residues in the CDR3. With 2 bases removed from V and 7 bases from J, the gap between germline ends came to 10 bases. Here the CDR3 DNA reads TGCGCCAGCAGCTTACAGGCAGGAGAGCAGTACTTC. This translates into CASSLQAGEQYF.

On this clonotype: The junction differs from germline at one of its ends, possibly a read error. The rearrangement joins TRBV18 to TRBJ1-3; D uncertain. Germline V gene lookup returns CDR1 KGHSH and CDR2 LQKENI. The CDR3 covers 15 residues. The CDR3 loop is CASSPNSVSGNTIYF. The DNA of the CDR3 is TGTGCCAGTTCACCAAACTCAGTCTCTGGAAACACCATATATTTT. The entire variable domain, with the rest obtained from reference TRBV18 and TRBJ1-3, is as follows: NAGVMQNPRHLVRRRGQEARLRCSPMKGHSHVYWYRQLPEEGLKFMVYLQKENIIDESGMPKERFSAEFPKEGPSILRIQQVVRGDSAAYFCASSPNSVSGNTIYFGEGSWLTVV.

A single count supports this clonotype. The rearrangement links TRBV6-6 to TRBJ1-1; D is undetermined. The CDR3 consists of 12 residues. V was shortened by 8 bases and J by 5 bases, with 12 bases between the two germline ends. The germline CDR1 and CDR2 sequences are MNHNY and SVGAGI (reference sequence). The DNA of the CDR3 is TGTGCCAGCTGTGCTAGCCGTACTGAAGCTTTCTTT. Translated: CASCASRTEAFF.